Each of the 28 T cell receptor beta chains below was sequenced from the same sample in a study of T cells in Graves' hyperthyroidism and ophthalmopathy (dated by TCRdb to about 2019). The receptor library was made with multiplex PCR. Instrument used: Illumina HiSeq 2000. The TCR beta CDR3 regions were amplified from RNA transcripts. The first round of RT-PCR for the TCR CDR3 was performed with the HTBI primer set and the Qiagen OneStep RT-PCR kit. In TCRdb, the public reads were trimmed at Q25 with fastp and aligned with MiXCR, with productive beta chains retained. Rows matching on CDR3 protein sequence are summarized as one entry with the most common DNA and genes. Present in this sample are about 380,000 distinct CDR3 sequences, approximately 14% of which were seen just once. The top ten clones comprise roughly 11% of the sample. The sample comprised blood. These receptors were taken from an older woman with Graves' hyperthyroidism.

The chain carries TRBV20-1 and TRBJ1-2; tentative D call: TRBD1 (5 bases). The CDR3 length is 14 residues. V shed 0 bases and J shed 8 bases, with 16 bases lying between them. Germline values: CDR1 DFQATT, CDR2 SNEGSKA (reference sequence). Here the CDR3 DNA reads TGCAGTGCTAGAGATTATCCGGGGCGAGGAGGCTACACCTTC. Translating gives CSARDYPGRGGYTF.

This clonotype was recorded at least ten times. The chain links TRBV6-6 to TRBJ2-3; possible D gene TRBD1, 6 bases. Germline loops: CDR1 MNHNY, CDR2 SVGAGI (reference sequence). This CDR3 contains 16 residues. V was shortened by 0 bases and J by 3 bases, with 13 bases between the two germline ends. The CDR3 loop reads CASSYSGGSRTDTQYF. CDR3 coding DNA: TGTGCCAGCAGTTACTCAGGGGGTTCTCGGACAGATACGCAGTATTTT.

This clonotype was counted many times. V usage is TRBV11-1 and J usage is TRBJ2-1, with D tentatively TRBD1 (5 bases). The CDR3 length is 12 residues. With 5 bases removed from V and 7 bases from J, the gap between germline ends came to 9 bases. CDR1 SGHAT and CDR2 FQDESV come from the germline V gene (reference sequence). CDR3 loop: CASSRQGNEQFF. Written as DNA, the CDR3 is TGTGCCAGCAGCCGGCAGGGAAATGAGCAGTTCTTC.

This clonotype was found many times. This chain links TRBV18 with TRBJ1-1; D is perhaps TRBD1 (5 bases). From germline, CDR1 is KGHSH and CDR2 LQKENI. The CDR3 totals 17 residues. The V end was cut by 6 bases, the J end by 1 base, with 21 bases between. The CDR3 DNA reads as TGTGCCAGCTCCCCGCTCGGGGACTCCGGTGGGAACACTGAAGCTTTCTTT. Residues: CASSPLGDSGGNTEAFF.

Ten or more counts support this clonotype. The chain carries TRBV10-3 and TRBJ2-2; 14 positions agree with TRBD2. The CDR3 consists of 16 residues. J was trimmed by 4 bases and V by 6 bases; bases with no gene match: 4. Germline values: CDR1 ENHRY, CDR2 SYGVKD. The chain's CDR3 is CAIRGTSGSITGELFF. The CDR3 bases are TGTGCCATCAGGGGGACTAGCGGGAGCATCACCGGGGAGCTGTTTTTT.

This clonotype was recorded a few times. The gene calls are TRBV20-1 and TRBJ2-5; 7 bases match TRBD2. The V and J ends lost 2 bases and 5 bases, in that order; junction bases with no gene match: 5. Germline values: CDR1 DFQATT, CDR2 SNEGSKA (reference sequence). CDR3 length: 13 amino acids. CDR3 sequence: CSARLAATETQYF. The CDR3 DNA is TGCAGTGCTAGACTAGCGGCCACGGAGACCCAGTACTTC.

This clonotype has at least ten counts. The chain is built from TRBV7-9 and TRBJ2-1, with D possibly TRBD2 on 5 matching bases. Germline CDR1 is SEHNR and CDR2 is FQNEAQ (reference sequence). The CDR3 has 17 amino acids. V dropped 5 bases and J dropped 7 bases, with 24 bases sitting between them. Written as DNA, the CDR3 is TGTGCCAGCAGCCCCGAGGAGCGGCGATTTGTCCATAATGAGCAGTTCTTC. It translates to CASSPEERRFVHNEQFF.

The chain carries TRBV24-1 and TRBJ2-3; no definite D call. CDR1 is KGHDR and CDR2 is SFDVKD in the germline V gene. Trimming took 4 bases from V and 4 from J, leaving 11 bases between them. The length of the CDR3 is 14 residues. CDR3 sequence reads: CATSEAYESDTQYF. The CDR3 bases are TGTGCCACCAGTGAGGCATACGAGTCAGATACGCAGTATTTT.

With regard to this clonotype: Its ends do not fully match the called genes, so a read error is possible. CDR3: CASSRHNGQFF. CDR3 DNA: TGTGCCAGCAGCCGACACAATGGGCAGTTCTTC. This chain joins TRBV7-9 and TRBJ2-1; D gene unclear. This CDR3 contains 11 residues. Germline V gives CDR1 SEHNR, CDR2 FQNEAQ (reference sequence).

Ten or more counts support this clonotype. This chain uses TRBV6-1 with TRBJ2-7; possibly TRBD1 or TRBD2 for D (5 bases each). This CDR3 has 15 residues. V dropped 6 bases and J dropped 3 bases, with 18 bases sitting between them. Germline loops: CDR1 MNHNS, CDR2 SASEGT. CDR3 protein: CASRTIRDRNYEQYF. CDR3 DNA sequence: TGTGCCAGCAGAACTATCCGGGACCGCAACTACGAGCAGTACTTC.

Notes on this clonotype: One base away lies a much larger clone, so this may be a sequencing read error. CDR3 region: CASGLESSWVDEQYF. In DNA, the CDR3 is TGTGCCAGCGGTTTAGAGTCTAGCTGGGTGGACGAGCAGTACTTC. The gene calls are TRBV12-3 or TRBV12-4 and TRBJ2-7; D is perhaps TRBD2 (5 bases). The CDR3 is made up of 15 amino acids.

This clonotype occurred many times. DNA for the CDR3: TGTGCCAGCAGGGAAATCCGGGAAAAACTGTTTTTT. Translating it yields CASREIREKLFF. The chain uses TRBV2 and TRBJ1-4, with D unclear. CDR3 length: 12 amino acids. V was trimmed by 6 bases and J by 8 bases, leaving 10 bases between them. Germline V gene sequence: CDR1 SNHLY, CDR2 FYNNEI.

The chain employs TRBV9 and TRBJ2-2, with D possibly being TRBD1 (6 bases). This CDR3 is 18 amino acids long. Germline CDR1 is SGDLS and CDR2 is YYNGEE. V lost 2 bases, J lost 0 bases, and 17 bases lay in between. CDR3 sequence reads: CASSVEGDIVTNTGELFF. The CDR3 nucleotides are TGTGCCAGCAGCGTCGAGGGGGACATTGTTACGAACACCGGGGAGCTGTTTTTT.

In this sample, this clonotype turned up many times. CDR3 residues: CASSQSGRDEKLFF. For the CDR3, the DNA is TGTGCCAGCAGCCAAAGCGGCAGGGATGAAAAACTGTTTTTT. The chain recombines TRBV3-1 with TRBJ1-4; D may be TRBD1 (5 bases). This CDR3 has 14 amino acids. Germline V gene lookup returns CDR1 LGHDT and CDR2 YNNKEL (reference sequence). V gave up 2 bases and J gave up 6 bases, with 10 bases separating them.

This clonotype was counted many times. The chain employs TRBV4-2 and TRBJ1-1; no clear D. The CDR3 length is 13 residues. Between the trimmed V and J ends, which lost 1 base and 4 bases, there was a span of 7 bases. The V gene's germline CDR1 is LGHNA and CDR2 YNFKEQ. For the CDR3, the DNA is TGTGCCAGCAGCCAAGTTTTCGGCACTGAAGCTTTCTTT. Its translation is CASSQVFGTEAFF.

This clonotype appeared a few times. This chain joins TRBV18 and TRBJ1-2; D not certain. CDR3 length equals 16 residues. Germline CDR1 and CDR2: KGHSH and LQKENI. Trimming shortened V by 0 bases and J by 8 bases, and 19 bases separated the two germline ends. The CDR3 region is CASSPPSRPLRHGYTF. In DNA, the CDR3 is TGTGCCAGCTCACCACCGTCCCGTCCCCTGCGTCACGGCTACACCTTC.

This clonotype was seen at least ten times. V gene TRBV5-8 combines with J gene TRBJ2-7; tentatively, D is TRBD1 (5 bases). V lost 0 bases and J 8 bases, leaving 9 bases between the germline ends. CDR1 SGHTS and CDR2 YDEGEE come from the germline V gene. The CDR3 contains 12 residues. For the CDR3, the DNA is TGTGCCAGCAGCTTGGCCAGGGATCAGCAGTACTTC. Translation: CASSLARDQQYF.

This clonotype has at least ten counts. CDR3 DNA sequence: TGTGCCAGCGAACTTTGGGGGGAGGCAAACATTCAGTACTTC. Translating it yields CASELWGEANIQYF. The chain couples TRBV5-6 to TRBJ2-4, with a possible D match to TRBD2 (6 bases). Between the trimmed V and J ends, which lost 7 bases and 6 bases, there was a span of 17 bases. This CDR3 has 14 amino acids. Germline V gene data show CDR1 as SGHDT and CDR2 as YYEEEE.

This chain joins TRBV10-1 and TRBJ2-7; no firm D call. This CDR3 has 11 amino acids. Germline lookup yields CDR1 WNHNN and CDR2 SYGVQD (reference sequence). V lost 10 bases to trimming and J lost 9 bases, with 16 bases between them. CDR3 nucleotides: TGCGCCACTTTTGCAGTATCCCGGCAGTACTTC. Encoded protein: CATFAVSRQYF.

The rearrangement uses TRBV19 and TRBJ2-1; 10 positions match TRBD1. The V and J ends lost 6 bases and 5 bases, in that order; junction bases with no gene match: 7. CDR3 size: 15 residues. CDR1 is LNHDA, CDR2 SQIVND, per germline (reference sequence). The CDR3 bases are TGTGCCAGTAGACCTCCGGGACAGGGGAACAATGAGCAGTTCTTC. Residues: CASRPPGQGNNEQFF.

Notes on this clonotype: A read error may be the cause here, since a much bigger clone is one base away. The CDR3 coding sequence is TGTGCCCGCCACCCTAGCGGGTACAATGAGCAGTTCTTC. This gives the protein CARHPSGYNEQFF. V is TRBV30 and J is TRBJ2-1, with TRBD2 matching 8 bases. In germline, CDR1 is GTSNPN, CDR2 SVGIG (reference sequence). J was trimmed by 4 bases and V by 8 bases; bases with no gene match: 7. This CDR3 has 13 residues.

Concerning this clonotype itself: Given a much more abundant clone one base away, this may be a read error. The V gene is TRBV2, the J gene TRBJ2-1, with D possibly being TRBD2 (5 bases). The assigned J gene may be wrong: the sequence end matches TRBJ2-7 better. The length of the CDR3 is 14 residues. Germline CDR1 is SNHLY and CDR2 is FYNNEI. CDR3 DNA sequence: TGTGCCAGCAGTGTTCGGGGTCCTTACAATGAGCAGTACTTC. This sequence encodes CASSVRGPYNEQYF.

This clonotype was counted many times. The chain links TRBV12-3 or TRBV12-4 to TRBJ1-2; TRBD1 matches at 8 bases. J was trimmed by 4 bases and V by 7 bases; bases with no gene match: 5. The CDR3 covers 13 residues. CDR3 residues: CASIKTGGYGYTF. As DNA, the CDR3 is TGTGCCAGCATTAAAACAGGGGGCTATGGCTACACCTTC.

This rearrangement joins TRBV7-9 to TRBJ1-1, with TRBD1 identical over 8 bases. CDR1 SEHNR and CDR2 FQNEAQ come from the germline V gene (reference sequence). This CDR3 has 16 residues. Losses at the gene ends were 3 bases for V and 1 base for J; bases not matched to a gene: 7. CDR3 bases: TGTGCCAGCAGCTTTTATATAACAGGGGGGAACACTGAAGCTTTCTTT. Translating gives CASSFYITGGNTEAFF.

This clonotype has a count of ten or more. J is TRBJ2-5 and V is TRBV30; tentative D call: TRBD2 (6 bases). Germline V gives CDR1 GTSNPN, CDR2 SVGIG (reference sequence). The ends were cut back, 1 base at V and 5 bases at J, with 11 bases in the middle. This CDR3 is 13 amino acids long. As DNA, the CDR3 is TGTGCCTGGAGTGCAGCGGAGGGGGAGACCCAGTACTTC. Protein sequence: CAWSAAEGETQYF.

This CDR3 reads CASSAQDRTSTNEQYF. CDR3 DNA sequence: TGTGCCAGCAGCGCCCAGGACAGGACTAGCACCAACGAGCAGTACTTC. The gene calls are TRBV7-9 and TRBJ2-7; TRBD2 might be the D (8 bases). CDR1 SEHNR and CDR2 FQNEAQ come from the germline V gene (reference sequence). The V end lost 5 bases, the J end lost 5 bases, and 22 bases lay between the germline ends. The CDR3 contains 16 residues. Full variable domain (outside the CDR3, taken from reference TRBV7-9 and TRBJ2-7): DTGVSQNPRHKITKRGQNVTFRCDPISEHNRLYWYRQTLGQGPEFLTYFQNEAQLEKSRLLSDRFSAERPKGSFSTLEIQRTEQGDSAMYLCASSAQDRTSTNEQYFGPGTRLTVT.

This clonotype was detected ten times or more. The chain is built from TRBV6-2 or TRBV6-3 and TRBJ1-2; possible D gene TRBD1, 5 bases. There are 13 residues in the CDR3. The germline gives CDR1 MNHEY, CDR2 SVGEGT. V lost 6 bases and J lost 4, with 12 bases in between. CDR3 amino acids: CASSRGAGYGYTF. The CDR3, as DNA: TGTGCCAGCAGCCGAGGGGCCGGCTATGGCTACACCTTC.

A remark on this clonotype: An end of the junction differs from the germline gene, which may be a read error. V and J are TRBV9 and TRBJ2-7; D assignment may be TRBD1 or TRBD2 (5 bases each). CDR1 SGDLS and CDR2 YYNGEE come from the germline V gene. CDR3 size: 16 residues. The CDR3 is CTSSAGPGARVEEQYF. The CDR3 bases are TGTACCAGCAGCGCAGGGCCCGGGGCAAGGGTTGAGGAGCAGTACTTC.